What follows are 27 T cell receptor beta chains derived from one specimen sequenced in a study of T cell responses to AZD1222 COVID-19 vaccine. Method: immunoSEQ multiplex PCR; TCRdb's copy keeps in-frame clones and lacks some. The table has 54,000 or so clones, around 90% seen once; the top ten hold just under 2%. The sample was peripheral blood, taken on day 0 of AZD1222 vaccination. These receptors originate from an adult in good health.

V is TRBV7-3 and J is TRBJ2-3; 13 bases match TRBD2. With 6 bases clipped from V and 6 bases from J, the junction kept 6 bases outside the gene matches. The CDR3 sequence is 15 residues long. Germline-derived CDR1 and CDR2 are SGHTA and FQGTGA. CDR3 sequence: CASSRTSGSFDTQYF. The CDR3 DNA is TGTGCCAGCAGTCGGACTAGCGGGAGTTTTGATACGCAGTATTTT.

The genes are TRBV3-1 (or the pseudogene TRBV3-2) and TRBJ2-1; D remains ambiguous. The CDR3 runs 14 residues. Germline loops: CDR1 LGHDT, CDR2 YNNKEL (reference sequence). V was shortened by 4 bases and J by 7 bases, with 14 bases between the two germline ends. The CDR3 spells CASSPDPLGNEQFF. The CDR3, as DNA: TGTGCCAGCAGCCCGGACCCCCTAGGGAATGAGCAGTTCTTC.

The genes are TRBV19 and TRBJ1-2; the D is unclear. Trimming stripped 1 base from V and 5 bases from J, with 11 bases between. CDR3 length: 14 amino acids. CDR1 LNHDA and CDR2 SQIVND come from the germline V gene (reference sequence). The CDR3 protein is CASSIGPSIYGYTF. CDR3 DNA: TGTGCCAGTAGTATAGGGCCGTCCATTTATGGCTACACCTTC.

V gene TRBV10-2 combines with J gene TRBJ2-1; D is unresolved. Germline CDR1 WSHSY, CDR2 SAAADI. The V end lost 8 bases, the J end lost 10 bases, and 12 bases lay between the germline ends. The CDR3 totals 11 residues. CDR3 amino acids: CASSSSGEQFF. CDR3 DNA sequence: TGCGCCAGCTCTAGTAGTGGCGAGCAGTTCTTC.

The rearrangement uses TRBV11-2 and TRBJ2-3, with 7 nucleotides matching TRBD2. With 5 bases clipped from V and 2 bases from J, the junction kept 13 bases outside the gene matches. The CDR3 runs 17 residues. Germline lookup yields CDR1 SGHAT and CDR2 FQNNGV. This CDR3 is CASSLFSGGSPTDTQYF. CDR3 nucleotides: TGTGCCAGCAGCCTCTTCAGCGGCGGGAGCCCCACAGATACGCAGTATTTT.

In its sample, this clone was seen once. The J gene is TRBJ2-1, the V gene TRBV3-1 (or the pseudogene TRBV3-2), with a possible D match to TRBD2 (6 bases). This CDR3 spans 16 amino acids. V lost 5 bases to trimming and J lost 3 bases, with 17 bases between them. Germline assignment: CDR1 LGHDT and CDR2 YNNKEL (reference sequence). CDR3: CASSSTNSGDYNEQFF. CDR3 sequence (DNA): TGTGCCAGCAGCTCGACAAATAGCGGAGACTACAATGAGCAGTTCTTC.

The chain joins TRBV18 to TRBJ2-5; 9 bases fit TRBD2. The CDR3 is made up of 16 amino acids. V lost 0 bases and J lost 2; bases outside the gene matches: 4. Germline V gene sequence: CDR1 KGHSH, CDR2 LQKENI. The CDR3 loop reads CASSPPSGRFQETQYF. In nucleotides, the CDR3 is TGTGCCAGCTCACCACCCAGCGGGAGGTTTCAAGAGACCCAGTACTTC.

This clone has just one count. The gene calls are TRBV5-1 and TRBJ1-6; D remains unclear. V lost 1 base and J lost 10, with 12 bases in between. Germline-derived CDR1 and CDR2 are SGHRS and YFSETQ. This CDR3 is 14 amino acids long. The CDR3 bases are TGCGCCAGCAGCTTGCCCGGGGAGCGATCACCCCTCCACTTT. Amino acid sequence: CASSLPGERSPLHF.

The V call is TRBV4-2, the J call TRBJ2-5, with D maybe TRBD1 (6 bases). Germline CDR1 is LGHNA and CDR2 is YNFKEQ. Trimming took 1 base from V and 14 from J, leaving 11 bases between them. This CDR3 region has 11 residues. CDR3 amino acids: CASSQGRGQYF. The CDR3 nucleotides read TGTGCCAGCAGCCAAGGCCGGGGACAATACTTC.

V usage is TRBV5-4 and J usage is TRBJ2-5; D is perhaps TRBD1 (5 bases). This CDR3 is built from 15 residues. V lost 3 bases, J lost 2 bases, and 14 bases lay in between. CDR1 SGHNT and CDR2 YYREEE come from the germline V gene (reference sequence). The CDR3 sequence: CASSSDGALQETQYF. The CDR3 region has the DNA TGTGCCAGCAGCTCGGATGGGGCACTTCAAGAGACCCAGTACTTC.

The V gene is TRBV15, the J gene TRBJ2-7, with 11 nucleotides matching TRBD2. The V gene end was trimmed by 3 bases and the J gene end by 2 bases; junction bases not matched to a gene: 6. The CDR3 loop spans 16 amino acids. Germline CDR1 and CDR2: LNHNV and YYDKDF (reference sequence). Here the CDR3 reads CATSRGTSGRAYEQYF. The CDR3, as DNA: TGTGCCACCAGCAGGGGAACTAGCGGGAGAGCCTACGAGCAGTACTTC.

This clone was detected a few times. The V and J genes are TRBV6-5 and TRBJ1-2; weak D call: TRBD1 (6 bases). CDR3 length equals 13 residues. From germline, CDR1 is MNHEY and CDR2 SVGAGI. V gave up 7 bases and J gave up 5 bases, with 14 bases separating them. For the CDR3, the DNA is TGTGCCAGCACAGGCAGGGGCTTTTATGGCTACACCTTC. Translated, it gives CASTGRGFYGYTF.

The chain links TRBV7-6 to TRBJ1-1; 9 nucleotides align to TRBD1. The ends lost 0 bases at V and 1 base at J; junction bases unmatched: 0. CDR1 is SGHVS, CDR2 FNYEAQ, per germline. The CDR3 extends over 15 amino acids. The CDR3 spells CASSLAGQGNTEAFF. CDR3 DNA: TGTGCCAGCAGCTTAGCGGGACAGGGGAACACTGAAGCTTTCTTT.

This chain joins TRBV7-6 and TRBJ1-1; 10 bases align to TRBD1. The J segment lost 0 bases and the V segment lost 2 bases, leaving 12 bases of the junction unmatched. The CDR3 has 19 residues. From germline, CDR1 is SGHVS and CDR2 FNYEAQ. The CDR3 region has the DNA TGTGCCAGCAGCTTAAACCGACCCGGGACAGGGGTGATGAACACTGAAGCTTTCTTT. Its protein is CASSLNRPGTGVMNTEAFF.

The J gene is TRBJ2-3, the V gene TRBV15, with D possibly being TRBD2 (6 bases). V lost 8 bases to trimming and J lost 1 base, with 19 bases between them. In germline, CDR1 is LNHNV, CDR2 YYDKDF (reference sequence). The length of the CDR3 is 16 residues. The CDR3 region has the DNA TGTGCCACCTATGACCCTAGGGACTCTGGCACAGATACGCAGTATTTT. Translating it yields CATYDPRDSGTDTQYF.

V usage is TRBV14 and J usage is TRBJ2-7; 9 nucleotides match TRBD1. The V gene's germline CDR1 is SGHDN and CDR2 FVKESK. V was pared by 4 bases and J by 3 bases, with 22 bases of the junction left unmatched. This CDR3 contains 20 residues. This CDR3 reads CASSRAYPGQGRVSLYEQYF. The CDR3 DNA reads TGTGCCAGCAGCCGCGCGTATCCGGGACAGGGAAGGGTAAGTCTCTACGAGCAGTACTTC.

This clone was detected once. This rearrangement joins TRBV10-1 to TRBJ2-3; weak D call: TRBD1 (5 bases). The CDR3 contains 18 residues. V lost 0 bases and J 0 bases, leaving 16 bases between the germline ends. Germline V gene sequence: CDR1 WNHNN, CDR2 SYGVQD (reference sequence). CDR3 bases: TGCGCCAGCAGTGAGTCGATCGGTTGGGCAGGGAGCACAGATACGCAGTATTTT. This translates into CASSESIGWAGSTDTQYF.

V gene TRBV20-1 combines with J gene TRBJ1-1; possibly TRBD1 for D (6 bases). The V gene's germline CDR1 is DFQATT and CDR2 SNEGSKA (reference sequence). The ends were cut back, 0 bases at V and 14 bases at J, with 10 bases in the middle. This CDR3 contains 10 residues. CDR3 sequence: CSARDRQDFF. The CDR3 DNA follows: TGCAGTGCTAGAGATCGACAGGACTTCTTT.

The chain joins TRBV15 to TRBJ2-1; 9 bases fit TRBD1. After removal of 3 bases from V and 8 bases from J, the junction contained 8 bases not matched to a gene. CDR1 LNHNV and CDR2 YYDKDF come from the germline V gene (reference sequence). This CDR3 is built from 15 residues. The CDR3 is CATSSAGQGTDEQFF. As DNA, the CDR3 is TGTGCCACCAGCAGTGCGGGACAGGGCACCGATGAGCAGTTCTTC.

The J gene is TRBJ2-1, the V gene TRBV20-1; 10 nucleotides agree with TRBD2. Germline loops: CDR1 DFQATT, CDR2 SNEGSKA (reference sequence). The CDR3 length is 15 residues. V lost 3 bases to trimming and J lost 9 bases; unmatched junction nucleotides: 11. The CDR3 DNA is TGCAGTGCTAGTTCGCCTAGCGGGAGCTCTGGTGAGCAGTTCTTC. Residues: CSASSPSGSSGEQFF.

This clone has more than one count but fewer than ten. This chain joins TRBV10-3 and TRBJ1-1, with D unresolved. CDR1 and CDR2 (germline): ENHRY, SYGVKD. The CDR3 contains 14 residues. The V gene lost 4 bases and the J gene lost 4 bases, with 13 bases spanning the gap. The CDR3: CAISGRETGTEAFF. The CDR3 DNA is TGTGCCATCAGTGGCCGGGAGACGGGCACTGAAGCTTTCTTT.

The rearrangement uses TRBV7-9 and TRBJ2-5; D is perhaps TRBD1 (6 bases). Germline V lookup: CDR1 SEHNR, CDR2 FQNEAQ (reference sequence). The CDR3 is made up of 13 amino acids. Between the trimmed V and J ends, which lost 5 bases and 7 bases, there was a span of 14 bases. In DNA, the CDR3 is TGTGCCAGCAGCGCATCAGGGGTCGCGACCCAGTACTTC. This translates into CASSASGVATQYF. Drawing the rest from reference TRBV7-9 and TRBJ2-5, the complete variable domain is DTGVSQNPRHKITKRGQNVTFRCDPISEHNRLYWYRQTLGQGPEFLTYFQNEAQLEKSRLLSDRFSAERPKGSFSTLEIQRTEQGDSAMYLCASSASGVATQYFGPGTRLLVL.

The chain joins TRBV7-8 to TRBJ2-3; D is uncertain. Per germline, CDR1 SGHVS and CDR2 FQNEAQ. CDR3 length equals 15 residues. V was clipped by 7 bases and J by 0 bases, with 14 bases between them. The CDR3 here is CASNPTATSTDTQYF. DNA of the CDR3: TGTGCCAGCAACCCGACTGCTACTAGCACAGATACGCAGTATTTT. Using reference TRBV7-8 and TRBJ2-3 for the parts outside the CDR3, the full variable domain is GAGVSQSPRYKVAKRGQDVALRCDPISGHVSLFWYQQALGQGPEFLTYFQNEAQLDKSGLPSDRFFAERPEGSVSTLKIQRTQQEDSAVYLCASNPTATSTDTQYFGPGTRLTVL.

The rearrangement links TRBV6-5 to TRBJ1-5, with 7 positions matching TRBD1. Germline V lookup: CDR1 MNHEY, CDR2 SVGAGI. Losses at the gene ends were 6 bases for V and 4 bases for J; bases not matched to a gene: 6. The CDR3 contains 14 residues. CDR3 sequence reads: CASRKGARNQPQHF. In nucleotides, the CDR3 is TGTGCCAGCAGAAAGGGGGCGCGGAATCAGCCCCAGCATTTT.

V gene TRBV9 combines with J gene TRBJ2-3; D is unclear. The V end lost 2 bases, the J end lost 1 base, and 11 bases lay between the germline ends. Per the germline V gene, CDR1 is SGDLS and CDR2 is YYNGEE. This CDR3 region has 15 residues. CDR3 amino acids: CASSVAGHRTDTQYF. DNA of the CDR3: TGTGCCAGCAGCGTGGCAGGCCACCGCACAGATACGCAGTATTTT.

The rearrangement uses TRBV5-5 and TRBJ1-2, with 7 nucleotides matching TRBD1. Germline V CDR1 and CDR2: SGHKS, YYEKEE (reference sequence). The CDR3 sequence is 13 residues long. The ends lost 6 bases at V and 4 bases at J; junction bases unmatched: 6. Here the CDR3 reads CASITGVGYGYTF. CDR3 coding DNA: TGTGCCAGCATCACAGGGGTAGGCTATGGCTACACCTTC.

This rearrangement joins TRBV2 to TRBJ1-3, with D perhaps matching TRBD1 (5 bases). Germline CDR1 and CDR2: SNHLY and FYNNEI. CDR3 size: 16 residues. V was shortened by 2 bases and J by 4 bases, with 15 bases between the two germline ends. CDR3 loop: CASSERDGRSGNTIYF. The CDR3 DNA reads as TGTGCCAGCAGTGAAAGGGACGGCAGATCCGGAAACACCATATATTTT.